This is a list of T cell receptor beta chains from one sample in a study of shared clonotypes between healthy human individuals. The method was immunoSEQ multiplex PCR; TCRdb's version includes in-frame clones alone and lacks a portion of them. Of 2 million to 3 million clones listed, approximately 93% are singletons. Sequenced sample: naive CD4+ T cells from PBMCs. The receptors derive from a man aged 18-30 years in good health. Some clones in this sample may be carry-over from other donors' samples. The CDR3 runs from the conserved cysteine through the conserved F or W. Fields, in order: J gene, V gene, D gene, clone size, CDR3 DNA, CDR3 protein. D genes are given only for firm matches. The size entry is marked missing in some rows and otherwise reads once, few, many or a size class.

TRBJ1-5 | TRBV29-1 | TRBD1 | NA | TGCAGCGTTGAAGATAGACAGGGGCAGCCCCAGCATTTT | CSVEDRQGQPQHF
TRBJ2-3 | TRBV7-2 | TRBD2 | NA | TGTGCCAGCAGCTTTCGTAGCGGGACAAGCACAGATACGCAGTATTTT | CASSFRSGTSTDTQYF
TRBJ2-3 | TRBV10-3 | NA | NA | TGTGCCACCGCCGGGGCTGAGGGCGCAGATACGCAGTATTTT | CATAGAEGADTQYF
TRBJ2-3 | TRBV5-4 | NA | once | TGTGCCAGCAGCTCTCAGGGTGGAGGTGCAGATACGCAGTATTTT | CASSSQGGGADTQYF
TRBJ2-3 | TRBV7-2 | TRBD1 | NA | TGTGCCAGCAGCCCCCGGGACAGGGGGCGCGGAGATACGCAGTATTTT | CASSPRDRGRGDTQYF
TRBJ2-5 | TRBV29-1 | NA | NA | TGCAGCGTCTTACAGGGCGGGGAGACCCAGTACTTC | CSVLQGGETQYF
TRBJ2-5 | TRBV9 | NA | NA | TGTGCCAGCAGCGTCGAAGGGGGGCGAGAGACCCAGTACTTC | CASSVEGGRETQYF
TRBJ1-5 | TRBV29-1 | TRBD1 | NA | TGCAGCGTTGAAGAAGCGAGCAGGGGGCTGTATCAGCCCCAGCATTTT | CSVEEASRGLYQPQHF
TRBJ2-1 | TRBV19 | TRBD2 | NA | TGTGCCAGTGGAGCTAGCGGGAGTACTGAGCAGTTCTTC | CASGASGSTEQFF
TRBJ1-1 | TRBV6-1 | NA | few | TGTGCCAGCAGGGCCTCAGGGGTGGGTACTGAAGCTTTCTTT | CASRASGVGTEAFF
TRBJ2-5 | TRBV13 | TRBD2 | NA | TGTGCCAGCAGCTTAGGCAGCGGGAGGCCCTGGGAGGAGACCCAGTACTTC | CASSLGSGRPWEETQYF
TRBJ2-5 | TRBV5-1 | NA | once | TGCGCCAGCAGCTTAAGGTTAGAGACCCAGTACTTC | CASSLRLETQYF
TRBJ1-4 | TRBV28 | NA | NA | TGTGCCAGCAGTTTAGGCGGGGCAACTAATGAAAAACTGTTTTTT | CASSLGGATNEKLFF
TRBJ2-3 | TRBV7-6 | NA | NA | TGTGCCAGCAGCTTAGGCACAGGGCCAGATACGCAGTATTTT | CASSLGTGPDTQYF
TRBJ2-1 | TRBV11-3 | TRBD2 | NA | TGTGCCAGCAGCCTAGGGTCGGCTAGCGGGAATGAGCAGTTCTTC | CASSLGSASGNEQFF
TRBJ2-6 | TRBV6-5 | NA | NA | TGTGCCAGCACTGGGGCCAACGTCCTGACTTTC | CASTGANVLTF
TRBJ2-5 | TRBV28 | NA | NA | TGTGCCAGCAGTCTCCGGAAAGGCCAGGAGACCCAGTACTTC | CASSLRKGQETQYF
TRBJ2-1 | TRBV5-1 | NA | once | TGCGCCAGCAGTTCGACTCTTTTCTCCTACAATGAGCAGTTCTTC | CASSSTLFSYNEQFF